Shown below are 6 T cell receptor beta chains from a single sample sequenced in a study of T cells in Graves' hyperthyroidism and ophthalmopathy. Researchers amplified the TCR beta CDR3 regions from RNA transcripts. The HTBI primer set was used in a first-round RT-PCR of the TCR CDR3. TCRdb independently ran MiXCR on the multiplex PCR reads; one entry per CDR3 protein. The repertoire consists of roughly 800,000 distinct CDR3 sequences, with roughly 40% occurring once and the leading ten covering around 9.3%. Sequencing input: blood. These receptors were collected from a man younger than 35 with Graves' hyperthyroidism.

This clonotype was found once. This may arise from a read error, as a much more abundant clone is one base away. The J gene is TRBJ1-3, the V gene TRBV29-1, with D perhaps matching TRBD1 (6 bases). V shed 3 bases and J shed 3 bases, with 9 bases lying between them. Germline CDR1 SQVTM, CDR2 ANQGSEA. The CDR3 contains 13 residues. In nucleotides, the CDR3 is TGCAGCGTTGAGGGGGACAATGGAAACACCATATATTTT. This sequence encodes CSVEGDNGNTIYF.

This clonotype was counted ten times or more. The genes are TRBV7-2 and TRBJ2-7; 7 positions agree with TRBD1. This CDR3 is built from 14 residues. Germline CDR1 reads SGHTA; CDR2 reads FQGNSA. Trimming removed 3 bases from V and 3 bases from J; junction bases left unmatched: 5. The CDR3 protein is CASSLGQIHYEQYF. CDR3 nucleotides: TGTGCCAGCAGCTTGGGACAGATCCACTACGAGCAGTACTTC.

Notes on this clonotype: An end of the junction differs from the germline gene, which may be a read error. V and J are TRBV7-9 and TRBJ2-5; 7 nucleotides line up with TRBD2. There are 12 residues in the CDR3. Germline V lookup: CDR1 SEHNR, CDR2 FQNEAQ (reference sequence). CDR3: CASSAAGETRYF. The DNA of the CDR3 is TGTGCCAGCAGCGCTGCGGGGGAGACCCGGTACTTC.

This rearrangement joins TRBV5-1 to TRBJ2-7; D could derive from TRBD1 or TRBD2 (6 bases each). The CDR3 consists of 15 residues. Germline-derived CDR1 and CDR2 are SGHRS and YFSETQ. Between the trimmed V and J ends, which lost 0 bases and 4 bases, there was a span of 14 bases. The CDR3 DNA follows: TGCGCCAGCAGCTTGGAGGCGAGGGGGGTGTACGAGCAGTACTTC. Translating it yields CASSLEARGVYEQYF.

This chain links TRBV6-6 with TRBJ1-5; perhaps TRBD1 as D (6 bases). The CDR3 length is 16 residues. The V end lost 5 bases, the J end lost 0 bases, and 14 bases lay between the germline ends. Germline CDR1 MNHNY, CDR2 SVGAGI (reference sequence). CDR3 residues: CASSEPGHGSNQPQHF. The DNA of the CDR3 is TGTGCCAGCAGTGAACCGGGACACGGTAGCAATCAGCCCCAGCATTTT.

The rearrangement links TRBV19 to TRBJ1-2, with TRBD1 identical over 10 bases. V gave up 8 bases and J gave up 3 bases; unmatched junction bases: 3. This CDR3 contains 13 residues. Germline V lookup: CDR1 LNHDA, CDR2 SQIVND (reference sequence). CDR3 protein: CASPGTGDYGYTF. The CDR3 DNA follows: TGTGCCAGTCCCGGGACAGGGGACTATGGCTACACCTTC.